The present T cell receptor (beta chain) was sequenced within a study of T cells after yellow fever vaccination. Study observations and caveats: Most clones from primary vaccination resurfaced after the booster (about 95% CD4, 70% to 90% CD8). Peaking on day 5 versus 15, the secondary response was faster but weaker. Among all clonotypes, a small share was observed in both CD4 and CD8 compartments.

Each CDR3 protein is one row after TCRdb ran MiXCR on the 5' RACE reads. The sample shows around 340,000 distinct CDR3 sequences, 12% of them seen only once. This clonotype turned up a few times. Its antigen remains unknown. The material sequenced was CD4+ T cells sorted from PBMCs, taken 15 days after the yellow fever booster vaccination. The source is a man aged 18 to 29 who received the YFV17D yellow fever vaccine.

CDR3 sequence: CASSFEVGTEAFF. DNA for the CDR3: TGTGCCAGCAGCTTCGAGGTTGGGACTGAAGCTTTCTTT. The chain joins TRBV7-9 to TRBJ1-1; D is undetermined. Germline CDR1 reads SEHNR; CDR2 reads FQNEAQ (reference sequence). This CDR3 comprises 13 residues. The germline V and J ends were trimmed by 3 bases and 5 bases, with 10 bases remaining between them.